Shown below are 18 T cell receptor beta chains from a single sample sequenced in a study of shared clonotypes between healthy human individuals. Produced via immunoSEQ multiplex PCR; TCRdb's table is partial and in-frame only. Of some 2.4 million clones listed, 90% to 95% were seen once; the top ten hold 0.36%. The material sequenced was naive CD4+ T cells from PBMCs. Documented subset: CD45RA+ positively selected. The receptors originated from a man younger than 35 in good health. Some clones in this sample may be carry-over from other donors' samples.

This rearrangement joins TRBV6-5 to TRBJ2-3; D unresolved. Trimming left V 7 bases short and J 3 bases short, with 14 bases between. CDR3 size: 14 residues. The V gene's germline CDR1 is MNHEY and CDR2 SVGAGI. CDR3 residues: CASNPAGWTDTQYF. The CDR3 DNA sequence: TGTGCCAGCAACCCGGCCGGCTGGACAGATACGCAGTATTTT.

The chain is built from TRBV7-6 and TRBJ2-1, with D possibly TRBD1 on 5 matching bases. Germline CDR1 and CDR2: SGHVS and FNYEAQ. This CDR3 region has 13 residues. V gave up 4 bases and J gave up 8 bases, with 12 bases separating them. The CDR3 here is CASSSTGLDEQFF. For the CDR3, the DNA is TGTGCCAGCAGCTCTACAGGCCTGGATGAGCAGTTCTTC.

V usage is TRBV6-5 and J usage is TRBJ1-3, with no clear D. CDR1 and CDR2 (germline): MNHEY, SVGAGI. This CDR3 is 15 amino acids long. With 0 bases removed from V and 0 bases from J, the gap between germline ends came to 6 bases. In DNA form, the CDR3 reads TGTGCCAGCAGTTACTCGAGGAGCTCTGGAAACACCATATATTTT. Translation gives CASSYSRSSGNTIYF.

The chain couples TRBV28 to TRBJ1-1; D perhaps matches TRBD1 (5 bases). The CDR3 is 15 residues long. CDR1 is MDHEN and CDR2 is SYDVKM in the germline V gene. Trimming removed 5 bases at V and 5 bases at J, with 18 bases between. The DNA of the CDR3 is TGTGCCAGCAGTGGGGTGCTAGGAAGGGGAACTGAAGCTTTCTTT. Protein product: CASSGVLGRGTEAFF.

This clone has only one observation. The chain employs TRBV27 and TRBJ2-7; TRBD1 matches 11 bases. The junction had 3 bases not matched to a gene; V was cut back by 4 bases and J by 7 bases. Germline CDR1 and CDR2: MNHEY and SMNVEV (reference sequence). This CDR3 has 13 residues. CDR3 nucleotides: TGTGCCAGCAGTTCCCGGGACAGGGGGGAGCAGTACTTC. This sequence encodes CASSSRDRGEQYF.

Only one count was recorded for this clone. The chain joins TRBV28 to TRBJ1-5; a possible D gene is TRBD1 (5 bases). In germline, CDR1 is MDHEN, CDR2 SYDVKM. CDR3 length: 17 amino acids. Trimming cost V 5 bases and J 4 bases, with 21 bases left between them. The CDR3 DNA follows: TGTGCCAGCAGTCCTCCCTTTTACCGGACACAAAATCAGCCCCAGCATTTT. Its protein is CASSPPFYRTQNQPQHF.

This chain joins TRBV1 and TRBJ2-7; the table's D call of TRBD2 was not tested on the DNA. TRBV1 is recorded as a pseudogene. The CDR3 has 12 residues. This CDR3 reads CTSQTSSYEQYF. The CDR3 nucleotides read TGCACCAGCCAGACTAGCTCCTACGAGCAGTACTTC.

The CDR3, as DNA: TGCGCCAGCAGCGAGCGCGGGGTAACCTACGAGCAGTACTTC. Protein: CASSERGVTYEQYF. This sequence joins TRBV5-1 and TRBJ2-7, with a possible D match to TRBD2 (6 bases). The germline gives CDR1 SGHRS, CDR2 YFSETQ. This CDR3 spans 14 amino acids. Trimming stripped 4 bases from V and 2 bases from J, with 13 bases between.

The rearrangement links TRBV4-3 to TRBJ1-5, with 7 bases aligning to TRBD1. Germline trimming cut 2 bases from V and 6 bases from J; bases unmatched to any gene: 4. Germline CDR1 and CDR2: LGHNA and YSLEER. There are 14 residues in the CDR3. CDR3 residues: CASSQLQGFQPQHF. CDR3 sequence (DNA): TGCGCCAGCAGCCAACTACAGGGGTTTCAGCCCCAGCATTTT.

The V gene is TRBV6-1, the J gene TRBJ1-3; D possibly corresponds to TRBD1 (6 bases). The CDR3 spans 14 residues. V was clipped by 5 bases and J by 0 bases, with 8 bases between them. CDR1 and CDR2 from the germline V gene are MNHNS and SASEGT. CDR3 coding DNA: TGTGCCAGCAGTCAGGGGAGCTCTGGAAACACCATATATTTT. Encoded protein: CASSQGSSGNTIYF.

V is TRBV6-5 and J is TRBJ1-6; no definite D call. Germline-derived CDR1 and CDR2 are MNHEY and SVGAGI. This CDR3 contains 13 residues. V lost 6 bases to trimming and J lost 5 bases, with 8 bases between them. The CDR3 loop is CASSVGDNSPLHF. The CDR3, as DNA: TGTGCCAGCAGCGTTGGAGATAATTCACCCCTCCACTTT.

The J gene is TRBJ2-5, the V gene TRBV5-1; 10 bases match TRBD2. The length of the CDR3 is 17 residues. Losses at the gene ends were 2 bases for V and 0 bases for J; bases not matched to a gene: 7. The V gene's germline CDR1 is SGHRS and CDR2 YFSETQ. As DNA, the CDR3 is TGCGCCAGCAGCTTAGCAGCGGGAGGGCAGTACCAAGAGACCCAGTACTTC. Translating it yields CASSLAAGGQYQETQYF.

The CDR3 spells CASSPGTSSNNEQFF. The CDR3 region has the DNA TGTGCCAGCAGCCCCGGGACTAGCTCGAACAATGAGCAGTTCTTC. J is TRBJ2-1 and V is TRBV2, with 9 bases lining up with TRBD2. Looked up from germline, CDR1 is SNHLY and CDR2 is FYNNEI. The CDR3 spans 15 residues. The V segment lost 6 bases and the J segment 5 bases; nucleotides outside the gene matches: 8.

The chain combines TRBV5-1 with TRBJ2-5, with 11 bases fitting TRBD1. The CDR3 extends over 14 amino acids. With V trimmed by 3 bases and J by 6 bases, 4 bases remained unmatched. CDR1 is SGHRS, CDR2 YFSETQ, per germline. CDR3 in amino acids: CASSWGQGVKTQYF. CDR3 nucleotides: TGCGCCAGCAGCTGGGGACAGGGGGTTAAGACCCAGTACTTC. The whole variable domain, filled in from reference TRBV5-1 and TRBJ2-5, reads KAGVTQTPRYLIKTRGQQVTLSCSPISGHRSVSWYQQTPGQGLQFLFEYFSETQRNKGNFPGRFSGRQFSNSRSEMNVSTLELGDSALYLCASSWGQGVKTQYFGPGTRLLVL.

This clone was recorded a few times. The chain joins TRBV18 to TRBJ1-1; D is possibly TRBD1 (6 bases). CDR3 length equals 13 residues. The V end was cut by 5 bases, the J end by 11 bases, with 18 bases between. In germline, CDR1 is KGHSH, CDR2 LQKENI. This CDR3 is CASSSQGREDAFF. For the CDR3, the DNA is TGTGCCAGCTCATCACAGGGAAGGGAAGACGCTTTCTTT.

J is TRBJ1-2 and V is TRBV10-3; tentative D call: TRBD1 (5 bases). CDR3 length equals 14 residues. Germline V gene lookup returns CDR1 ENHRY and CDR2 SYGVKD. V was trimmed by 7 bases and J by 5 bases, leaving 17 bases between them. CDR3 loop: CAITPNSQGYGYTF. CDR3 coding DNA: TGTGCCATCACTCCGAACAGCCAGGGATATGGCTACACCTTC.

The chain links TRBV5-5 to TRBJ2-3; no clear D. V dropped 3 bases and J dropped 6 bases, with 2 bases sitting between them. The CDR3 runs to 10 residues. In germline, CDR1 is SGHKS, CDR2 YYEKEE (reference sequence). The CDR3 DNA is TGTGCCAGCAGCTGGGATACGCAGTATTTT. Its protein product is CASSWDTQYF.

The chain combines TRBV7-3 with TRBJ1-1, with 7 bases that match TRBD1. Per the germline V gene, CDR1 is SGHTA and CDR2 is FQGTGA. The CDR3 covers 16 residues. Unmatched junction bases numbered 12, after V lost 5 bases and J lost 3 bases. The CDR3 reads CASSPQGSGGDTEAFF. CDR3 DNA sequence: TGTGCCAGCAGCCCGCAGGGTTCAGGGGGGGACACTGAAGCTTTCTTT.